These 28 T cell receptor beta chains were sequenced from one sample in a study of blood T cell repertoires in COVID-19. Measured with immunoSEQ multiplex PCR; TCRdb has only the in-frame clones, and not every one. This sample has some 240,000 clones, with around 87% found just once. Sequences were obtained from peripheral blood. These receptors all come from a woman aged 55-69 years with COVID-19, enrolled during active disease.

The CDR3 here is CASSQGGGGTEAFF. CDR3 nucleotides: TGTGCCAGCAGCCAAGGGGGGGGTGGCACTGAAGCTTTCTTT. The chain has TRBV3-1 (or the pseudogene TRBV3-2) and TRBJ1-1; possible D gene TRBD1, 5 bases. Trimming took 1 base from V and 4 from J, leaving 10 bases between them. Germline-derived CDR1 and CDR2 are LGHDT and YNNKEL (reference sequence). The CDR3 contains 14 residues.

Regarding this clone: The same CDR3 is also encoded by other DNA sequences in this sample. The genes are TRBV3-1 (or the pseudogene TRBV3-2) and TRBJ1-1; D perhaps matches TRBD1 (5 bases). The V gene's germline CDR1 is LGHDT and CDR2 YNNKEL (reference sequence). Trimming took off 3 bases at V and 8 bases at J, with 7 bases between the two ends. CDR3 length equals 11 residues. The CDR3 nucleotides are TGTGCCAGCAGCCATGCAGGGGAAGCTTTCTTT. Translating it yields CASSHAGEAFF.

This clone has more than one count but fewer than ten. The chain couples TRBV7-2 to TRBJ1-2; 10 bases are a match to TRBD1. The trim removed 5 bases at V and 7 bases at J, leaving 10 bases unmatched. The germline gives CDR1 SGHTA, CDR2 FQGNSA. There are 15 residues in the CDR3. The CDR3 spells CASSPSRDRGGGYTF. The CDR3 region has the DNA TGTGCCAGCAGCCCGTCCCGGGACAGGGGCGGTGGCTACACCTTC. The full variable domain, with the rest looked up from reference TRBV7-2 and TRBJ1-2, is GAGVSQSPSNKVTEKGKDVELRCDPISGHTALYWYRQSLGQGLEFLIYFQGNSAPDKSGLPSDRFSAERTGGSVSTLTIQRTQQEDSAVYLCASSPSRDRGGGYTFGSGTRLTVV.

V gene TRBV7-6 combines with J gene TRBJ2-5; 10 positions agree with TRBD2. V shed 0 bases and J 7 bases; nucleotides not matched to a gene: 8. The CDR3 loop spans 16 amino acids. Germline-derived CDR1 and CDR2 are SGHVS and FNYEAQ. DNA of the CDR3: TGTGCCAGCAGCTTAGCCTCAGCGGGGGGGGGTCGGACCCAGTACTTC. Translation gives CASSLASAGGGRTQYF.

This clone was seen just once. The chain uses TRBV15 and TRBJ1-2, with 10 bases that match TRBD1. The CDR3 runs to 15 residues. Germline lookup yields CDR1 LNHNV and CDR2 YYDKDF (reference sequence). Trimming at V came to 0 bases and at J to 4 bases, leaving 2 bases not matched to a gene. CDR3: CATSRERDRGYGYTF. The CDR3 bases are TGTGCCACCAGCAGAGAAAGGGACAGGGGCTATGGCTACACCTTC.

The V call is TRBV6-5, the J call TRBJ2-1; 8 nucleotides align to TRBD1. This CDR3 comprises 12 residues. In germline, CDR1 is MNHEY, CDR2 SVGAGI. The V and J ends lost 4 bases and 14 bases, in that order; junction bases with no gene match: 7. CDR3 DNA: TGTGCCAGCAGTTTCCAGGGGGCTAGGGAGTTCTTC. Protein product: CASSFQGAREFF.

The chain recombines TRBV6-5 with TRBJ1-3, with 10 bases fitting TRBD1. In germline, CDR1 is MNHEY, CDR2 SVGAGI. The CDR3 contains 14 residues. V gave up 2 bases and J gave up 8 bases; unmatched junction bases: 3. CDR3 sequence reads: CASSYPGTGDTIYF. The CDR3 DNA sequence: TGTGCCAGCAGTTACCCCGGGACAGGGGACACCATATATTTT.

This chain links TRBV10-1 with TRBJ1-2; 9 bases align to TRBD1. Trimming removed 7 bases from V and 7 bases from J; junction bases left unmatched: 10. Looked up from germline, CDR1 is WNHNN and CDR2 is SYGVQD (reference sequence). The CDR3 covers 14 residues. The CDR3 reads CASTPPTGGAGYTF. For the CDR3, the DNA is TGCGCCAGCACCCCCCCGACAGGGGGGGCTGGCTACACCTTC.

This rearrangement joins TRBV9 to TRBJ2-5, with D possibly matching TRBD2 (5 bases). The ends were cut back, 0 bases at V and 5 bases at J, with 11 bases in the middle. The CDR3 is 14 amino acids. Germline lookup yields CDR1 SGDLS and CDR2 YYNGEE. Written as DNA, the CDR3 is TGTGCCAGCAGCGTAGTCCCGGGAACGGAGACCCAGTACTTC. Its translation: CASSVVPGTETQYF.

The CDR3 region is CASSRGQGLGGELFF. DNA for the CDR3: TGTGCCAGCTCACGAGGACAGGGGCTTGGCGGGGAGCTGTTTTTT. The chain joins TRBV18 to TRBJ2-2; the match to TRBD1 covers 9 bases. The CDR3 runs 15 residues. CDR1 and CDR2 (germline): KGHSH, LQKENI. Losses at the gene ends were 4 bases for V and 7 bases for J; bases not matched to a gene: 7.

The rearrangement links TRBV9 to TRBJ1-2; the D gene is possibly TRBD1 (6 bases). Germline V CDR1 and CDR2: SGDLS, YYNGEE. V lost 0 bases and J lost 5, with 8 bases in between. The CDR3 is 13 amino acids. DNA of the CDR3: TGTGCCAGCAGCGTAGCTCAGGGGTATGGCTACACCTTC. Translating it yields CASSVAQGYGYTF.

The chain has TRBV6-1 and TRBJ2-3, with D perhaps TRBD1 (5 bases). The CDR3 spans 18 residues. Between the trimmed V and J ends, which lost 4 bases and 2 bases, there was a span of 22 bases. CDR1 and CDR2 from the germline V gene are MNHNS and SASEGT. CDR3 region: CASSAQGGLLRLTDTQYF. The CDR3 bases are TGTGCCAGCAGTGCCCAGGGCGGCTTACTCAGACTCACAGATACGCAGTATTTT.

J is TRBJ2-5 and V is TRBV2; D is perhaps TRBD2 (6 bases). CDR1 is SNHLY, CDR2 FYNNEI, per germline. The V gene lost 8 bases and the J gene lost 1 base, with 14 bases spanning the gap. CDR3 length: 14 residues. The CDR3 DNA reads as TGTGCCAGCGGGGAGGCGGGGTTCCAAGAGACCCAGTACTTC. It codes for CASGEAGFQETQYF.

V usage is TRBV7-6 and J usage is TRBJ2-1; 7 bases align to TRBD1. J was trimmed by 4 bases and V by 5 bases; bases with no gene match: 17. There are 18 residues in the CDR3. Germline lookup yields CDR1 SGHVS and CDR2 FNYEAQ. The CDR3 reads CASSPGTVAPPFYNEQFF. The DNA of the CDR3 is TGTGCCAGCAGCCCCGGGACAGTGGCCCCGCCATTTTACAATGAGCAGTTCTTC. Combining the CDR3 with reference TRBV7-6 and TRBJ2-1 gives the whole variable domain GAGVSQSPRYKVTKRGQDVALRCDPISGHVSLYWYRQALGQGPEFLTYFNYEAQQDKSGLPNDRFSAERPEGSISTLTIQRTEQRDSAMYRCASSPGTVAPPFYNEQFFGPGTRLTVL.

This sequence joins TRBV5-1 and TRBJ2-7, with D possibly being TRBD1 (7 bases). V was trimmed by 4 bases and J by 0 bases, leaving 14 bases between them. Germline V gene sequence: CDR1 SGHRS, CDR2 YFSETQ. CDR3 length: 15 amino acids. This CDR3 reads CASSLQGGHSYEQYF. The DNA for the CDR3 is TGCGCCAGCAGCCTCCAGGGGGGACACTCCTACGAGCAGTACTTC.

The chain has TRBV9 and TRBJ2-3, with 10 nucleotides matching TRBD2. There are 17 residues in the CDR3. The V and J ends lost 7 bases and 4 bases, in that order; junction bases with no gene match: 15. Germline V CDR1 and CDR2: SGDLS, YYNGEE. The CDR3 bases are TGTGCCAGCGGTGGGCCACAGCGGGGGGGCGTTGCAGATACGCAGTATTTT. This sequence encodes CASGGPQRGGVADTQYF.

This chain links TRBV11-3 with TRBJ2-3; perhaps TRBD2 as D (5 bases). The CDR3 runs to 12 residues. Germline lookup yields CDR1 SGHNT and CDR2 YENEEA. V was trimmed by 1 base and J by 8 bases, leaving 7 bases between them. In DNA, the CDR3 is TGTGCCAGCAGCTTAGGTCGGGGTACGCAGTATTTT. Translation: CASSLGRGTQYF.

This sequence joins TRBV7-2 and TRBJ1-2, with D perhaps matching TRBD1 (5 bases). Trimming pared 2 bases from V and 5 bases from J, leaving 15 bases between. CDR3 length equals 15 residues. Germline V gene sequence: CDR1 SGHTA, CDR2 FQGNSA. The CDR3 DNA is TGTGCCAGCAGCTTAAATTTGGGGACTGAGTATGGCTACACCTTC. This sequence encodes CASSLNLGTEYGYTF.

J is TRBJ1-6 and V is TRBV18, with unresolved D. V dropped 2 bases and J dropped 7 bases, with 15 bases sitting between them. This CDR3 comprises 16 residues. Germline CDR1 KGHSH, CDR2 LQKENI. CDR3 protein: CASSPTGVHNNSPLHF. The CDR3 bases are TGTGCCAGCTCACCAACGGGTGTTCACAACAATTCACCCCTCCACTTT.

The chain has TRBV6-6 and TRBJ1-6, with D unresolved. Looked up from germline, CDR1 is MNHNY and CDR2 is SVGAGI (reference sequence). The CDR3 has 16 amino acids. Between the trimmed V and J ends, which lost 2 bases and 7 bases, there was a span of 15 bases. In DNA, the CDR3 is TGTGCCAGCAGTTACGCCGGTGGGCAGCCAAATTCACCCCTCCACTTT. Amino acids: CASSYAGGQPNSPLHF.

The genes are TRBV27 and TRBJ1-5, with D possibly being TRBD1 (5 bases). Germline V gives CDR1 MNHEY, CDR2 SMNVEV (reference sequence). CDR3 length equals 15 residues. V lost 5 bases and J lost 3, with 14 bases in between. CDR3 coding DNA: TGTGCCAGCAGTCCCCTGACAGTTTCCAATCAGCCCCAGCATTTT. The encoded protein is CASSPLTVSNQPQHF.

The chain recombines TRBV24-1 with TRBJ1-5; D unresolved. The CDR3 covers 14 residues. The germline CDR1 and CDR2 sequences are KGHDR and SFDVKD. V lost 0 bases and J lost 1, with 3 bases in between. This chain's CDR3 is CATSDLSSNQPQHF. The CDR3 DNA reads as TGTGCCACCAGTGATTTGTCGAGCAATCAGCCCCAGCATTTT.

CDR3 loop: CASSQGGGQPQHF. The CDR3 bases are TGCGCCAGCAGCCAAGGGGGGGGTCAGCCCCAGCATTTT. This chain links TRBV4-1 with TRBJ1-5, with D perhaps matching TRBD1 (5 bases). The V end was cut by 1 base, the J end by 6 bases, with 7 bases between. The CDR3 has 13 residues. Per the germline V gene, CDR1 is MGHRA and CDR2 is YSYEKL.

The genes are TRBV6-5 and TRBJ1-2; D not certain. The CDR3 loop spans 15 amino acids. Trimming removed 0 bases from V and 3 bases from J, with 11 bases in between. Germline V gene lookup returns CDR1 MNHEY and CDR2 SVGAGI. The CDR3 DNA reads as TGTGCCAGCAGTTACTCCCCTTCGAGGGACTATGGCTACACCTTC. This codes for CASSYSPSRDYGYTF.

This chain connects TRBV7-2 to TRBJ2-2, with a tentative D call TRBD1 (6 bases). The CDR3 runs to 15 residues. Trimming cost V 5 bases and J 4 bases, with 14 bases left between them. Germline CDR1 reads SGHTA; CDR2 reads FQGNSA. In DNA, the CDR3 is TGTGCCAGCAGCGCCCTGGACAGACCCACCGGGGAGCTGTTTTTT. Encoded protein: CASSALDRPTGELFF.

The chain joins TRBV11-1 to TRBJ1-3; 11 bases agree with TRBD1. The CDR3 has 15 amino acids. Germline V gene data show CDR1 as SGHAT and CDR2 as FQDESV (reference sequence). Unmatched junction bases numbered 2, after V lost 5 bases and J lost 2 bases. CDR3: CASSPDRGPGNTIYF. The CDR3 coding sequence is TGTGCCAGCAGCCCGGACAGGGGGCCTGGAAACACCATATATTTT.

A word on this clone: At the DNA level, this CDR3 is encoded by other sequences in the same sample as well. This chain uses TRBV9 with TRBJ1-4, with D maybe TRBD1 (5 bases). The CDR3 is made up of 16 amino acids. CDR1 and CDR2 from the germline V gene are SGDLS and YYNGEE. Between the trimmed V and J ends, which lost 0 bases and 1 base, there was a span of 10 bases. In DNA, the CDR3 is TGTGCCAGCAGCGTAGGGTCCGGGGGAACTAATGAAAAACTGTTTTTT. Protein sequence: CASSVGSGGTNEKLFF.

The rearrangement joins TRBV6-2 or TRBV6-3 to TRBJ1-1; D ambiguous. In germline, CDR1 is MNHEY, CDR2 SVGEGT. There are 14 residues in the CDR3. The V gene lost 4 bases and the J gene lost 7 bases, with 16 bases spanning the gap. The CDR3 here is CASSSPFQAYEAFF. CDR3 DNA sequence: TGTGCCAGCAGTTCGCCATTCCAGGCGTATGAAGCTTTCTTT.